This TCR beta chain is drawn from a study of blood T cell repertoires in COVID-19. Study details: The United States, Italy and Spain provided the acute and convalescent COVID-19 samples. PBMCs, B-cell-depleted T cells, or T cells were the source of the cDNA or gDNA that made up the material.

Original analysis: Estimated nucleated cell counts came from reference gene primer amplification. TCRdb keeps only in-frame clones here, not all; method: immunoSEQ multiplex PCR. V and J calls and clone size are those listed in that table; D and trimming were worked out from the DNA. The top ten clones hold 2.3% of a sample with 200,000 or so clones, around 82% of them seen once. The CDR3 runs 16 residues. Per the germline V gene, CDR1 is LGHNA and CDR2 is YNFKEQ. V gave up 0 bases and J gave up 7 bases; unmatched junction bases: 7. The receptor was isolated from a woman in her fifties or sixties with acute or convalescent COVID-19. The genes are TRBV4-2 and TRBJ2-1, with 9 bases that match TRBD2. Material: peripheral blood. The CDR3 nucleotides are TGTGCCAGCAGCCAAGATCAGAATAGCGGGGGAAATGAGCAGTTCTTC. Protein product: CASSQDQNSGGNEQFF.